A single sample gave rise to the 15 T cell receptor beta chains below, sequenced in a study of CD8 T cells in Susac syndrome. Roughly 0.45 to 1 ug RNA was reverse transcribed with random hexamers. TCRdb processed the immunoSEQ multiplex PCR reads anew with MiXCR; each CDR3 protein has one entry. Of about 120,000 distinct CDR3 sequences listed, 80% to 95% are singletons. The sequencing sample was made of CD8+ T cells from PBMCs. The receptors stem from a human donor in good health.

The chain recombines TRBV4-1 with TRBJ2-4, with 8 bases lining up with TRBD1. Trimming at V came to 0 bases and at J to 2 bases, leaving 3 bases not matched to a gene. The CDR3 has 16 residues. Per the germline V gene, CDR1 is MGHRA and CDR2 is YSYEKL. CDR3 loop: CASSQETGEPKNIQYF. Written as DNA, the CDR3 is TGCGCCAGCAGCCAAGAGACAGGGGAACCCAAAAACATTCAGTACTTC.

The rearrangement links TRBV6-6 to TRBJ2-7; TRBD1 might be the D (6 bases). Trimming stripped 5 bases from V and 3 bases from J, with 11 bases between. The CDR3 runs 13 residues. In germline, CDR1 is MNHNY, CDR2 SVGAGI (reference sequence). The CDR3 reads CASSVGQSYEQYF. CDR3 in DNA: TGTGCCAGCAGTGTCGGACAGAGCTACGAGCAGTACTTC.

The V gene is TRBV4-3, the J gene TRBJ1-4; D remains unclear. Germline-derived CDR1 and CDR2 are LGHNA and YSLEER. The CDR3 contains 16 residues. Trimming stripped 1 base from V and 0 bases from J, with 9 bases between. CDR3: CASSQGNTATNEKLFF. CDR3 coding DNA: TGCGCCAGCAGCCAAGGCAACACAGCAACTAATGAAAAACTGTTTTTT.

The chain combines TRBV6-2 or TRBV6-3 with TRBJ2-5; D call uncertain. Deletions cut 0 bases from V and 5 bases from J, with 10 bases between. The V gene's germline CDR1 is MNHEY and CDR2 SVGEGT. This CDR3 spans 14 amino acids. This chain's CDR3 is CASSYSRAAETQYF. The CDR3 DNA reads TGTGCCAGCAGTTACTCTAGGGCTGCGGAGACCCAGTACTTC.

The rearrangement joins TRBV29-1 to TRBJ2-5; possibly TRBD2 for D (6 bases). The CDR3 consists of 16 residues. The germline V and J ends were trimmed by 3 bases and 1 base, with 18 bases remaining between them. Germline CDR1 is SQVTM and CDR2 is ANQGSEA. The CDR3 loop is CSVEDPRDSGQETQYF. CDR3 coding DNA: TGCAGCGTTGAGGATCCCCGGGACTCAGGCCAAGAGACCCAGTACTTC.

This clonotype has only one observation. J is TRBJ2-7 and V is TRBV6-5; D tentatively reads TRBD1 or TRBD2 (7 bases each). Germline CDR1 reads MNHEY; CDR2 reads SVGAGI. V lost 5 bases to trimming and J lost 7 bases, with 15 bases between them. The CDR3 spans 13 residues. CDR3 bases: TGTGCCAGCAGTCAAAACAGGGGAGGGGAGCAGTACTTC. Its translation is CASSQNRGGEQYF.

The V and J genes are TRBV20-1 and TRBJ2-1, with TRBD2 matching 11 bases. CDR3 length: 16 amino acids. Trimming at V came to 3 bases and at J to 3 bases, leaving 7 bases not matched to a gene. Germline V CDR1 and CDR2: DFQATT, SNEGSKA (reference sequence). In nucleotides, the CDR3 is TGCAGTGCTAGTCTAGCGGGGGGCTCCCTCTACAATGAGCAGTTCTTC. As protein: CSASLAGGSLYNEQFF.

Of note for this clonotype: One end of the junction is discordant with germline, which a read error may explain. V is TRBV18 and J is TRBJ2-7; D may be TRBD1 or TRBD2 (5 bases each). This CDR3 region has 15 residues. CDR1 and CDR2 (germline): KGHSH, LQKENI. The CDR3: CASSPPGRTTYEQYF. Here the CDR3 DNA reads TGTGCCAGCTCTCCACCGGGACGAACCACCTACGAGCAGTACTTC. Full variable domain (outside the CDR3, taken from reference TRBV18 and TRBJ2-7): NAGVMQNPRHLVRRRGQEARLRCSPMKGHSHVYWYRQLPEEGLKFMVYLQKENIIDESGMPKERFSAEFPKEGPSILRIQQVVRGDSAAYFCASSPPGRTTYEQYFGPGTRLTVT.

The V gene is TRBV12-3 or TRBV12-4, the J gene TRBJ2-5; 8 bases agree with TRBD2. The V and J ends lost 4 bases and 5 bases, in that order; junction bases with no gene match: 15. The CDR3 runs to 17 residues. The CDR3 coding sequence is TGTGCCAGCAGTTCCTCTCCGGGACTAGGGGACTCGGAGACCCAGTACTTC. Translated: CASSSSPGLGDSETQYF.

The rearrangement joins TRBV5-8 to TRBJ1-6, with TRBD1 matching 11 bases. The germline CDR1 and CDR2 sequences are SGHTS and YDEGEE. The J segment lost 6 bases and the V segment lost 4 bases, leaving 12 bases of the junction unmatched. The CDR3 sequence is 18 residues long. The CDR3 sequence is CASSLTRDRGLSNSPLHF. The CDR3 region has the DNA TGTGCCAGCAGCCTAACACGGGACAGGGGGTTATCTAATTCACCCCTCCACTTT.

CDR3 bases: TGCGCCAGCAGCCCGGACGGACGGTACCAAGAGACCCAGTACTTC. Encoded protein: CASSPDGRYQETQYF. This rearrangement joins TRBV5-1 to TRBJ2-5; D ambiguous. CDR3 length equals 15 residues. The V gene lost 4 bases and the J gene lost 0 bases, with 13 bases spanning the gap. Germline-derived CDR1 and CDR2 are SGHRS and YFSETQ.

The chain carries TRBV20-1 and TRBJ1-1; 10 bases map to TRBD1. The ends lost 0 bases at V and 1 base at J; junction bases unmatched: 2. This CDR3 is built from 15 residues. Germline V lookup: CDR1 DFQATT, CDR2 SNEGSKA (reference sequence). CDR3 sequence: CSARERDRGNTEAFF. The CDR3 DNA reads TGCAGTGCTAGAGAGAGGGACAGGGGGAACACTGAAGCTTTCTTT.

The V call is TRBV4-2, the J call TRBJ1-5; the D gene is possibly TRBD1 (5 bases). Deletions cut 0 bases from V and 6 bases from J, with 12 bases between. CDR1 and CDR2 (germline): LGHNA, YNFKEQ. CDR3 length: 15 residues. The CDR3 DNA follows: TGTGCCAGCAGCCAAGAGGGGCAGGGCCCTCAGCCCCAGCATTTT. Translation: CASSQEGQGPQPQHF.

The V gene is TRBV24-1, the J gene TRBJ2-3; 8 positions agree with TRBD2. V shed 4 bases, J shed 2 bases, and the junction held 4 bases outside the gene matches. This CDR3 contains 15 residues. Looked up from germline, CDR1 is KGHDR and CDR2 is SFDVKD. CDR3 residues: CATSESSGPTDTQYF. CDR3 in DNA: TGTGCCACCAGTGAATCTAGCGGGCCCACAGATACGCAGTATTTT.

The chain uses TRBV7-2 and TRBJ2-3; 8 bases line up with TRBD2. J was trimmed by 4 bases and V by 5 bases; bases with no gene match: 11. The CDR3 spans 16 residues. Germline CDR1 is SGHTA and CDR2 is FQGNSA. The CDR3 region is CASSPRRLARPDTQYF. For the CDR3, the DNA is TGTGCCAGCAGCCCGCGTCGACTAGCGCGGCCAGATACGCAGTATTTT.